One T cell receptor (beta chain) is described in this entry. Sequencing used immunoSEQ multiplex PCR; TCRdb keeps in-frame clones, though not all of them. Among nearly 40,000 clones listed, around 90% were seen once. The data stem from a study of control samples from healthy donors and cancer patients. Trimming removed 8 bases at V and 10 bases at J, with 14 bases between. This CDR3 comprises 11 residues. Germline V gene sequence: CDR1 SNHLY, CDR2 FYNNEI. Sequenced sample: blood. V and J are TRBV2 and TRBJ1-1; TRBD1 is a possible D gene (6 bases). The TCR originated in a woman aged 50 to 65 in good health. The CDR3 is CASSLGARAFF. The CDR3 nucleotides are TGTGCCAGCTCCTTGGGGGCGCGAGCTTTCTTT.